This entry concerns a single T cell receptor beta chain. This sample is part of a study of blood T cell repertoires in COVID-19. On the study more broadly: Collection of acute and convalescent COVID-19 samples took place in the United States, Italy and Spain. PBMCs, B-cell-depleted T cells, or T cells were the source of the cDNA or gDNA that made up the material.

Germline V CDR1 and CDR2: SGHTS, YDEGEE. This CDR3 contains 16 residues. Deletions cut 0 bases from V and 5 bases from J, with 18 bases between. Under the authors' procedure: Estimation of nucleated cell counts was performed using reference gene primer amplification. Sequencing used immunoSEQ multiplex PCR; TCRdb keeps in-frame clones, though not all of them. V, J and clone size were drawn from that table, and D and trimming were deduced from the DNA. This repertoire shows about 110,000 clones, 84% found once; its top ten account for about 6.6%. The receptor was isolated from a woman aged 45-59 years with acute or convalescent COVID-19. The sequencing input was peripheral blood. The chain has TRBV5-8 and TRBJ2-7; D perhaps matches TRBD1 (6 bases). The CDR3 nucleotides read TGTGCCAGCAGCTTGGATTGGGGAACAGGGTTCGACGAGCAGTACTTC. Translating it yields CASSLDWGTGFDEQYF. Full variable domain (outside the CDR3, taken from reference TRBV5-8 and TRBJ2-7): EAGVTQSPTHLIKTRGQQATLRCSPISGHTSVYWYQQALGLGLQFLLWYDEGEERNRGNFPPRFSGRQFPNYSSELNVNALELEDSALYLCASSLDWGTGFDEQYFGPGTRLTVT.